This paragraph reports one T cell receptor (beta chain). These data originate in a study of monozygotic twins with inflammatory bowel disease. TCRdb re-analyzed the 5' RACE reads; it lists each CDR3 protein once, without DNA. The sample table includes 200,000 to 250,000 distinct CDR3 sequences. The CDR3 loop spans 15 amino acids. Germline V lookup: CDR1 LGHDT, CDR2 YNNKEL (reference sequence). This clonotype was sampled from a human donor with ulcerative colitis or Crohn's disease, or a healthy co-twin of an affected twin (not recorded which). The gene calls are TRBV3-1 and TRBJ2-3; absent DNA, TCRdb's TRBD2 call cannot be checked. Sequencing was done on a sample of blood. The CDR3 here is CASSHRLAGADTQYF.